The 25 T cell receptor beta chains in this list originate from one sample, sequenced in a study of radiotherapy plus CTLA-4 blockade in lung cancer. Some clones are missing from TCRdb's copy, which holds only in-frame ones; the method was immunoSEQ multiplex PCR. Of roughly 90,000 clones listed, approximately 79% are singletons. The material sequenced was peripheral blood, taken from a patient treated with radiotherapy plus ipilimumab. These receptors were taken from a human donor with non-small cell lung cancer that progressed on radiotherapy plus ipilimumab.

CDR3 nucleotides: TGTGCCAGTAGTATCAGTAGTAACACTGAAGCTTTCTTT. It yields the protein CASSISSNTEAFF. The chain combines TRBV19 with TRBJ1-1; no reliable D call. CDR1 is LNHDA and CDR2 is SQIVND in the germline V gene (reference sequence). The CDR3 runs 13 residues. The V and J ends lost 3 bases and 2 bases respectively, with 7 bases between them.

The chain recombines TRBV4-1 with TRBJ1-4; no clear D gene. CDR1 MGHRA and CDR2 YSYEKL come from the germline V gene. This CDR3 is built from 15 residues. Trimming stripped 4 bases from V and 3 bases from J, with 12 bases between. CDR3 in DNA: TGCGCCAGCAGCCGGACGTTGGCGGCTAATGAAAAACTGTTTTTT. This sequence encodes CASSRTLAANEKLFF.

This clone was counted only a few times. CDR3 sequence (DNA): TGTGCCAGCAGCGACCAGGGAGCCGTCTCTGGAAACACCATATATTTT. It translates to CASSDQGAVSGNTIYF. The rearrangement links TRBV9 to TRBJ1-3; maybe TRBD1 (5 bases). Trimming shortened V by 3 bases and J by 0 bases, and 13 bases separated the two germline ends. Germline V gene lookup returns CDR1 SGDLS and CDR2 YYNGEE. The CDR3 loop spans 16 amino acids.

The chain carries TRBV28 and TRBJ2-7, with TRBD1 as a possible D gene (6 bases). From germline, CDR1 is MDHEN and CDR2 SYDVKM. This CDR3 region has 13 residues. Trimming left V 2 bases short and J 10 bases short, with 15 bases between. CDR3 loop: CASSLPGAGVQYF. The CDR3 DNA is TGTGCCAGCAGTTTACCCGGGGCAGGGGTCCAGTACTTC.

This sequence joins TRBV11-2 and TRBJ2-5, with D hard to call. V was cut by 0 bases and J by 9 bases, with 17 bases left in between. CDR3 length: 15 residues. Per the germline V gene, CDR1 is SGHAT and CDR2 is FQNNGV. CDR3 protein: CASSLDLRSRSAQYF. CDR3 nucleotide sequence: TGTGCCAGCAGCTTAGATCTGAGGAGTAGGAGCGCCCAGTACTTC.

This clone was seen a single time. The CDR3: CASSLVMRSEQYF. Here the CDR3 DNA reads TGCGCCAGCAGCTTGGTGATGCGCAGCGAGCAGTACTTC. V is TRBV5-1 and J is TRBJ2-7; D ambiguous. Germline V gene lookup returns CDR1 SGHRS and CDR2 YFSETQ. CDR3 length: 13 amino acids. Between the trimmed V and J ends, which lost 0 bases and 6 bases, there was a span of 10 bases.

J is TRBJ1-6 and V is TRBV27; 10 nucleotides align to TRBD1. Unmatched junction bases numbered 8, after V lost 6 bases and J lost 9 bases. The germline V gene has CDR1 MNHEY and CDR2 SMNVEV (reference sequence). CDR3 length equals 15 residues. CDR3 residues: CASRLAGTGVSPLHF. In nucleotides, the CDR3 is TGTGCCAGCAGGTTGGCGGGGACAGGGGTTTCACCCCTCCACTTT.

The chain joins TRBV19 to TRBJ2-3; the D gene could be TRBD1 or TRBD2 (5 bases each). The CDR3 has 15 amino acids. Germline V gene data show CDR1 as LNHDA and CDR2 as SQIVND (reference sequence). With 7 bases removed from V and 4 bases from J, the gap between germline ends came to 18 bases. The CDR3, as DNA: TGTGCCAGTACCAAAGTCCCATTGGGGGCAGATACGCAGTATTTT. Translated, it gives CASTKVPLGADTQYF.

The DNA of the CDR3 is TGTGCCAGCAGCCAAGGCAGGGGAGGGTTCTACGAGCAGTACTTC. This encodes CASSQGRGGFYEQYF. The chain recombines TRBV7-8 with TRBJ2-7; D might be TRBD2 (7 bases). CDR3 length: 15 residues. CDR1 and CDR2 from the germline V gene are SGHVS and FQNEAQ. The germline V and J ends were trimmed by 5 bases and 3 bases, with 17 bases remaining between them.

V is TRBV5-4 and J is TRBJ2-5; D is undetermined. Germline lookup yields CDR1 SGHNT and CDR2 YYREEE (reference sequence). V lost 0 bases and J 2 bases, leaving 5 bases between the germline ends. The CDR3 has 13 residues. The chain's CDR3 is CASSLGSQETQYF. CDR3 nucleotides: TGTGCCAGCAGCTTGGGAAGTCAAGAGACCCAGTACTTC.

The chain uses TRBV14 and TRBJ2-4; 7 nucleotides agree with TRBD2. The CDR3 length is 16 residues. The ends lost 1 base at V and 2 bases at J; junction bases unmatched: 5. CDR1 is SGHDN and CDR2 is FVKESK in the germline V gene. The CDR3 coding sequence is TGTGCCAGCAGCCAAGCCAGCGGGGCTTCCAAAAACATTCAGTACTTC. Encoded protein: CASSQASGASKNIQYF.

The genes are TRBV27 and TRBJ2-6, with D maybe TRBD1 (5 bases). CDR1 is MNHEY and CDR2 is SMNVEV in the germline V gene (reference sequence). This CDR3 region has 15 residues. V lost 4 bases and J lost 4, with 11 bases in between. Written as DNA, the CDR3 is TGTGCCAGCAGTTCATCGACAGCGGGGGCCAACGTCCTGACTTTC. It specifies CASSSSTAGANVLTF.

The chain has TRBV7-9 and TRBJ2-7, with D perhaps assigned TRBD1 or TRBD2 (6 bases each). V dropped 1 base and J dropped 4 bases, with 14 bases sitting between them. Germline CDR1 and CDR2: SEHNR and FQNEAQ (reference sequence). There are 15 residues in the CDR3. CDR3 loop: CASSLEGGSLYEQYF. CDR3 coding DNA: TGTGCCAGCAGCTTAGAGGGGGGTAGCTTATACGAGCAGTACTTC.

The CDR3 region is CAWGRPGASGNTIYF. As DNA, the CDR3 is TGTGCCTGGGGTCGCCCCGGGGCCTCTGGAAACACCATATATTTT. The rearrangement uses TRBV30 and TRBJ1-3; tentative D call: TRBD1 (5 bases). V was trimmed by 5 bases and J by 0 bases, leaving 14 bases between them. CDR1 and CDR2 (germline): GTSNPN, SVGIG (reference sequence). The CDR3 spans 15 residues.

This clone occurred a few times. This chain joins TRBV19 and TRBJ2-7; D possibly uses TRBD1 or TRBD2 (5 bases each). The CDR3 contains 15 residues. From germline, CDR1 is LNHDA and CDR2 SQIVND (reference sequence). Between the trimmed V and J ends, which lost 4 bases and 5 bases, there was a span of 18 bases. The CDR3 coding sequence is TGTGCCAGTAGTACTATGATGGGACGCACCGACGAGCAGTACTTC. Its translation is CASSTMMGRTDEQYF.

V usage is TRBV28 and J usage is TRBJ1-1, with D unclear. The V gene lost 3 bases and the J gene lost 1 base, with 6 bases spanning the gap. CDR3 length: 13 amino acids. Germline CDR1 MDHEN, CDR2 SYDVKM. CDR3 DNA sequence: TGTGCCAGCAGTTTCGTACAGAACACTGAAGCTTTCTTT. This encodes CASSFVQNTEAFF.

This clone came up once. Here the CDR3 reads CASSLGNHYEQYF. CDR3 nucleotide sequence: TGTGCCAGCAGTTTAGGGAATCACTACGAGCAGTACTTC. The chain recombines TRBV28 with TRBJ2-7; no firm D call. Germline CDR1 MDHEN, CDR2 SYDVKM. V dropped 2 bases and J dropped 3 bases, with 8 bases sitting between them. The CDR3 sequence is 13 residues long.

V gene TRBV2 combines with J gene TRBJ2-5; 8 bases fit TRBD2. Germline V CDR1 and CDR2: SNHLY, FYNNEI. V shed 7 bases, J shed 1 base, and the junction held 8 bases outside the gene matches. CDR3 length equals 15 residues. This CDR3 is CASTQGGTSQETQYF. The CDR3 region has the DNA TGTGCCAGCACCCAAGGGGGGACTAGCCAAGAGACCCAGTACTTC.

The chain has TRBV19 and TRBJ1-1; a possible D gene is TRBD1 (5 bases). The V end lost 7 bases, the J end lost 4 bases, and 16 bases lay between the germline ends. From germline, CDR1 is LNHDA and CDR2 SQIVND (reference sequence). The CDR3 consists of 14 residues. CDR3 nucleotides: TGTGCCAGTACCCTCGGGGCCGGGAGCACTGAAGCTTTCTTT. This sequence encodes CASTLGAGSTEAFF.

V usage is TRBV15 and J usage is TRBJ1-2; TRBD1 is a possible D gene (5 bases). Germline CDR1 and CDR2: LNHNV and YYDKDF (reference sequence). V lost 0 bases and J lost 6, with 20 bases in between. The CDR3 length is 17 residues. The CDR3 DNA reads TGTGCCACCAGCAGAGATTTAAGAGGGGCAAACTTAAATGGCTACACCTTC. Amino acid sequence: CATSRDLRGANLNGYTF.

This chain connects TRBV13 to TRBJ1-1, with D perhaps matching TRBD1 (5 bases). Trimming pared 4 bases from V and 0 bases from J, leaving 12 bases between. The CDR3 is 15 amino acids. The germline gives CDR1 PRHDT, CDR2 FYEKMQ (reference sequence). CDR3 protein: CASSSTGTLNTEAFF. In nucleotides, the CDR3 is TGTGCCAGCAGCTCGACGGGGACTTTGAACACTGAAGCTTTCTTT. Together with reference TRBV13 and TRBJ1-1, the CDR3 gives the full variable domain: AAGVIQSPRHLIKEKRETATLKCYPIPRHDTVYWYQQGPGQDPQFLISFYEKMQSDKGSIPDRFSAQQFSDYHSELNMSSLELGDSALYFCASSSTGTLNTEAFFGQGTRLTVV.

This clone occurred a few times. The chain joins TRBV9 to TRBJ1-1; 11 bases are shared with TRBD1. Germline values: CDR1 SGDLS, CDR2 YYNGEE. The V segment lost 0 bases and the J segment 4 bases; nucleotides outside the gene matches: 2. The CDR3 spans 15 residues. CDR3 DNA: TGTGCCAGCAGCGTAGGGGGGACAGGGGGCACTGAAGCTTTCTTT. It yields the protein CASSVGGTGGTEAFF.

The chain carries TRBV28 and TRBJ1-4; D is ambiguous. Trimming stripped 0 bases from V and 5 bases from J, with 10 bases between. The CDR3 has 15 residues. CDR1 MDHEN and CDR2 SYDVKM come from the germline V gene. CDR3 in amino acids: CASSLWDEENEKLFF. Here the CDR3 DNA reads TGTGCCAGCAGTTTATGGGACGAAGAAAATGAAAAACTGTTTTTT. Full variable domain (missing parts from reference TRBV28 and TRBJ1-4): DVKVTQSSRYLVKRTGEKVFLECVQDMDHENMFWYRQDPGLGLRLIYFSYDVKMKEKGDIPEGYSVSREKKERFSLILESASTNQTSMYLCASSLWDEENEKLFFGSGTQLSVL.

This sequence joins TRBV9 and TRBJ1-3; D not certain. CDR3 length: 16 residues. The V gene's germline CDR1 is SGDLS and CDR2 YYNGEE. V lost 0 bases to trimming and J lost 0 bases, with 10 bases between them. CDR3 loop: CASSVGVGNSGNTIYF. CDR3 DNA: TGTGCCAGCAGCGTAGGGGTAGGCAACTCTGGAAACACCATATATTTT.

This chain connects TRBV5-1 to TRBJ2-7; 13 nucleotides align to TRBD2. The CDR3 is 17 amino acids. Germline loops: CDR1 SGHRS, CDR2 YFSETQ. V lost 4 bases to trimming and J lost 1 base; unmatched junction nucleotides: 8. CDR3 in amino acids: CASSVLAGGSSSYEQYF. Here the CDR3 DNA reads TGCGCCAGCAGCGTACTAGCGGGAGGGTCCTCGTCCTACGAGCAGTACTTC.